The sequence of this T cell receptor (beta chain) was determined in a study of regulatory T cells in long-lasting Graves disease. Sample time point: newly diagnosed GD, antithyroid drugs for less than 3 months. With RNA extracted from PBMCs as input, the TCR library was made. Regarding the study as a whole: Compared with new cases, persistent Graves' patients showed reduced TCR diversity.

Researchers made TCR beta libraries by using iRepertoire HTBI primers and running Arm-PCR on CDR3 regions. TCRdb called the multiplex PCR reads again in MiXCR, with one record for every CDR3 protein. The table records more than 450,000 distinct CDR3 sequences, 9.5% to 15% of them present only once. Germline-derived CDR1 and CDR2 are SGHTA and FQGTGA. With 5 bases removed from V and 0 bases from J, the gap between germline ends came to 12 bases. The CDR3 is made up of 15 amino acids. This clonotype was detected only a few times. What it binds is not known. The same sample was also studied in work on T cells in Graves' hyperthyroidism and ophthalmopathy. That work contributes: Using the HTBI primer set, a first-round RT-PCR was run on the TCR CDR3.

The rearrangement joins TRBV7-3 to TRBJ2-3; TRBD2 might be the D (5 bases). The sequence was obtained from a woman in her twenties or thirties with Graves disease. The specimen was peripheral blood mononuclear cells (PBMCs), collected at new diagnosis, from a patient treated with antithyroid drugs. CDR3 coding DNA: TGTGCCAGCAGCCTAGCTGAGGGAAGCACAGATACGCAGTATTTT. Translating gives CASSLAEGSTDTQYF.